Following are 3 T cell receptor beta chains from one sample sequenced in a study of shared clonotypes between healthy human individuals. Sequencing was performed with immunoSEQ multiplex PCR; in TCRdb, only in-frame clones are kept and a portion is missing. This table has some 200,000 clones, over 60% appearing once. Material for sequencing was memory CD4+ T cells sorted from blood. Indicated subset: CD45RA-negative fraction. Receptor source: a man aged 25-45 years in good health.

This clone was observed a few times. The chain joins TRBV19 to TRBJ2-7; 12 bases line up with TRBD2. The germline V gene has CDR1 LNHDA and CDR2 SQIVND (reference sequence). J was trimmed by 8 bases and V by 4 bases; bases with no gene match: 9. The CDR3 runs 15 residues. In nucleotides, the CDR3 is TGTGCCAGTAGTACCGGACTAGCGGGGAACTTAAAGCAGTACTTC. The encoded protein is CASSTGLAGNLKQYF.

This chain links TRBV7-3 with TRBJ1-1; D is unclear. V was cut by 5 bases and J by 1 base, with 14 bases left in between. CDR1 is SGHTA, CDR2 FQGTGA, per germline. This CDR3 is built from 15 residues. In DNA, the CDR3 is TGTGCCAGCAGCAACGAAAATTGGCGGAACACTGAAGCTTTCTTT. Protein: CASSNENWRNTEAFF.

CDR3 sequence reads: CASRDDGHQPQHF. CDR3 in DNA: TGTGCCAGCAGGGATGACGGGCATCAGCCCCAGCATTTT. V is TRBV2 and J is TRBJ1-5, with D unresolved. CDR3 size: 13 residues. V was clipped by 6 bases and J by 5 bases, with 11 bases between them. Germline loops: CDR1 SNHLY, CDR2 FYNNEI.